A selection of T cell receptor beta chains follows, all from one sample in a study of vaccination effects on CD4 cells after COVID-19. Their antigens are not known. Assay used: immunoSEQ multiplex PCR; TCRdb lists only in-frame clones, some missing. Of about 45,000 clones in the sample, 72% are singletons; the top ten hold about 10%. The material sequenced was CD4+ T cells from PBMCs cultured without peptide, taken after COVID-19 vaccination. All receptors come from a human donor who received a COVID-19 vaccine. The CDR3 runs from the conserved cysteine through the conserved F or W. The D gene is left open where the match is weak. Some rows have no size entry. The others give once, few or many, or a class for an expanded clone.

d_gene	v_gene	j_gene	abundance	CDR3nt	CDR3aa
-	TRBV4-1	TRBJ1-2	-	TGCGCCAGCAGCCAAGTAAGGCAGGGGTATGGCTACACCTTC	CASSQVRQGYGYTF
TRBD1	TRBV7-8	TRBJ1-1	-	TGTGCCAGCAGCTCAGACAGGGGGAAGAACACTGAAGCTTTCTTT	CASSSDRGKNTEAFF
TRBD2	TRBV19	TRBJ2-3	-	TGTGCCAGTAGTACGGACGGGAGGACGGCAGATACGCAGTATTTT	CASSTDGRTADTQYF
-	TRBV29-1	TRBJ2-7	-	TGCAGCGTTGACGGGAACTCCTACGAGCAGTACTTC	CSVDGNSYEQYF
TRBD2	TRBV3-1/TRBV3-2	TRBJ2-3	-	TGTGCCAGCAGTCTGGGCTTATCGAAAGCGGGATACACAGATACGCAGTATTTT	CASSLGLSKAGYTDTQYF
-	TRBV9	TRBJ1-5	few	TGTGCCAGCAGCGTCGGGACGGTAAATCAGCCCCAGCATTTT	CASSVGTVNQPQHF
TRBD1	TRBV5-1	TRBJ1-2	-	TGCGCCAGCAGCTTAGACAGGGTAGCTAACTATGGCTACACCTTC	CASSLDRVANYGYTF
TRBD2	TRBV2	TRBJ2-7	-	TGTGCCAGCAGTGAATCCCGGGGGGGCCTCGAGCAGTACTTC	CASSESRGGLEQYF
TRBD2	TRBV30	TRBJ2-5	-	TGTGCCTGGAGTGTGCTAGCGGGAGGGCCGGGGGAGACCCAGTACTTC	CAWSVLAGGPGETQYF
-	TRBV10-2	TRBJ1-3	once	TGCGCCAGCAGGCCGACCGAGGGGAACTCTGGAAACACCATATATTTT	CASRPTEGNSGNTIYF
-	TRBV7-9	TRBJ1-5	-	TGTGCCAGCAGCTTATCAGGGCCCCAGCATTTT	CASSLSGPQHF
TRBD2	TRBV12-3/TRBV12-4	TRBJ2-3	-	TGTGCCAGCAGGGTACTACTAGCGGGGGTGTATTTT	CASRVLLAGVYF
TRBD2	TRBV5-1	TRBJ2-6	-	TGCGCCAGCAGCTTACCGGGACTAGAGGGTACTGGGGCCAACGTCCTGACTTTC	CASSLPGLEGTGANVLTF
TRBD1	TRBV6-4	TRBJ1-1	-	TGTGCCAGCAGTGACCCGGACAGGGGAGAGGCTTTCTTT	CASSDPDRGEAFF
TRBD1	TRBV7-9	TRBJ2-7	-	TGTGCCAGCAGCTTATCACAGGGGGCCTACGAGCAGTACTTC	CASSLSQGAYEQYF
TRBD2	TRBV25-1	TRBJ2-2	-	TGTGCCAGCAGTGGAGGACTAGCGGGAGTCACCGGGGAGCTGTTTTTT	CASSGGLAGVTGELFF
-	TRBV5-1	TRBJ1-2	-	TGCGCCAGCAGCTCTGGGGTTTATGGCTACACCTTC	CASSSGVYGYTF
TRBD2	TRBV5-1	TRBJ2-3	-	TGCGCCAGCGGTAGCGGGGGCCGCACAGATACGCAGTATTTT	CASGSGGRTDTQYF
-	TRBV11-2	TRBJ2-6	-	TGTGCCAGCAGCTCCTACTCTGGGGCCAACGTCCTGACTTTC	CASSSYSGANVLTF
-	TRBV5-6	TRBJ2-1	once	TGTGCCAGCAGCTTGGTCGGCAGGGCCGGTGAGCAGTTCTTC	CASSLVGRAGEQFF
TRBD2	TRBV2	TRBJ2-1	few	TGTGCCAGCAGGGGACTAGCGGGAAACAATGAGCAGTTCTTC	CASRGLAGNNEQFF
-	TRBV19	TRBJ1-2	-	TGTGCCAGTAGTGCTTTTTCTCGAAGCGATCAATATGGCTACACCTTC	CASSAFSRSDQYGYTF
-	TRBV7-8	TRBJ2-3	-	TGTGCCAGCTCACGGACCACTAGCACAGATACGCAGTATTTT	CASSRTTSTDTQYF
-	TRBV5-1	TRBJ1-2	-	TGCGCCAGCAGCTTGGACAGTAATATTTTTAATGGCTACACCTTC	CASSLDSNIFNGYTF
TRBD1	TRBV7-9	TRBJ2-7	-	TGTGCCACAGGACAGGGGGGTTACGAGCAGTACTTC	CATGQGGYEQYF
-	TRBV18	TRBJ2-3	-	TGTGCCAGCTCACCAGGATTAAGTGGCACCCGCACAGATACGCAGTATTTT	CASSPGLSGTRTDTQYF
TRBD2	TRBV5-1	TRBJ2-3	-	TGCGCCAGCAGCGGTCTAGCGGGGGGCACAGATACGCAGTATTTT	CASSGLAGGTDTQYF
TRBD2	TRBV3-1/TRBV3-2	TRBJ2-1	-	TGTGCCAGCAGCCCCCAGGGACTAGTCATCAATGAGCAGTTCTTC	CASSPQGLVINEQFF
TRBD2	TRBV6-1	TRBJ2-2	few	TGTGCCAGCAGGGAACTAGCGGGAGGGGGGACCGGGGAGCTGTTTTTT	CASRELAGGGTGELFF
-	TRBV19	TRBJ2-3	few	TGTGCCAGTAGTATGGACAGTATAGACACAGATACGCAGTATTTT	CASSMDSIDTDTQYF
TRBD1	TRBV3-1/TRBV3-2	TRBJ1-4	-	TGTGCCAGCAGCCGGACAGGGTTTGAAGGACTGTTTTTT	CASSRTGFEGLFF
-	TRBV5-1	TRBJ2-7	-	TGCGCCAGCAGCTTGGCGGGACCGCGGGGTGGAGAGCAGTACTTC	CASSLAGPRGGEQYF
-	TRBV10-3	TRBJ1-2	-	TGTGCCACATTACAGTATTCCGACGAACATGGCTACACCTTC	CATLQYSDEHGYTF
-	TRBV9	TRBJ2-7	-	TGTGCCAGCAGCGTAGGGTCCGCCGGGTACGAGCAGTACTTC	CASSVGSAGYEQYF
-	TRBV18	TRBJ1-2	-	TGTGCCAGCTCACCGGGACAAGGAAGGACAAGAAGATATGGCTACACCTTC	CASSPGQGRTRRYGYTF
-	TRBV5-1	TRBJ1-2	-	TGCGCCAGCAGCGCTGAAACGGGGGGCTTTAACTATGGCTACACCTTC	CASSAETGGFNYGYTF
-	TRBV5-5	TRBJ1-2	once	TGTGCCAGCAGCCGAGGGGGGTACAGCGATGGCTACACCTTC	CASSRGGYSDGYTF
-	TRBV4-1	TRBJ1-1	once	TGCGCCAGCAGCCACCCAGTGAAAGGAACTGAAGCTTTCTTT	CASSHPVKGTEAFF
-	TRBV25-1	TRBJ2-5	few	TGTGCCAGCAGCTATCACAGGGACCAAGAGACCCAGTACTTC	CASSYHRDQETQYF
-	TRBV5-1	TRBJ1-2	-	TGCGCCAGCAGCTTGTCCCCGGGACAAGGAAGGGATGGCTACACCTTC	CASSLSPGQGRDGYTF
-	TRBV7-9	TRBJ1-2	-	TGTGCCAGCAGCTTATCCGGGGTGGAGGGCTACACCTTC	CASSLSGVEGYTF
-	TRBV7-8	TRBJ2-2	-	TGTGCCAGCAGAATTATGGTCGGGGAGCTGTTTTTT	CASRIMVGELFF
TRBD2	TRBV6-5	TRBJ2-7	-	TGTGCCAGCAGTTACTCGGAGACTAGCGGCTACGAGCAGTACTTC	CASSYSETSGYEQYF
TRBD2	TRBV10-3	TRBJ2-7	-	TGTGCCATCAGCATGGGACTAGCGGGGATCGAGCAGTACTTC	CAISMGLAGIEQYF
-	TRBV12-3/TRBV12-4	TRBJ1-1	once	TGTGCCAGCAGTTTGGGAGAGTGGACTGAAGCTTTCTTT	CASSLGEWTEAFF
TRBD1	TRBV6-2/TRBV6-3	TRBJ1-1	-	TGTGCCAGCAGTTATTTCGGCGGACAGGGGAGGAACACTGAAGCTTTCTTT	CASSYFGGQGRNTEAFF
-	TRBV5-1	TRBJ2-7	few	TGCGCCAGCAAGGGAGAAACCGAGCAGTACTTC	CASKGETEQYF
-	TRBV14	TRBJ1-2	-	TGTGCCAGCAGCCAAGATCGGGCCAACATGCGTTACACCTTC	CASSQDRANMRYTF
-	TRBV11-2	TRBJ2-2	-	TGTGCCAGCAGCTTAGTCGGTAGCCCTAACACCGGGGAGCTGTTTTTT	CASSLVGSPNTGELFF
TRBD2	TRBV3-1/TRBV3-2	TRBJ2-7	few	TGTGCCAGCAGCCAAGAGGGGACTAGCGGGAGGTATTTCCGAGGGAACGAGCAGTACTTC	CASSQEGTSGRYFRGNEQYF
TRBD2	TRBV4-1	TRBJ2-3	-	TGCGCCAGCAGCCAAGATGGACTAGCGAAAGATACGCAGTATTTT	CASSQDGLAKDTQYF